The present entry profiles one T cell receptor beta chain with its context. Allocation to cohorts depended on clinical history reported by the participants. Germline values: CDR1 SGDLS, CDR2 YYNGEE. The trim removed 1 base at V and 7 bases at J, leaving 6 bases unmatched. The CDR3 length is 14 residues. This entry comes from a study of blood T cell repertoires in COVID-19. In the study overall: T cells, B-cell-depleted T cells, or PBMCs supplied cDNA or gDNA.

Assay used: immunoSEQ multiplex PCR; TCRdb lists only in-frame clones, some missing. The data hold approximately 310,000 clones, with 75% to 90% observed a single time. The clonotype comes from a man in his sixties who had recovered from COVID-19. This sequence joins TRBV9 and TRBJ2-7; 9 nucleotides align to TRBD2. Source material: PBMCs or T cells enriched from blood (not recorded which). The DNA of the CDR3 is TGTGCCAGCAGCGTATCTAGCGGGATAGGAGAGCAGTACTTC. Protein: CASSVSSGIGEQYF.